These T cell receptor beta chains were read from a single sample in a study of blood T cell repertoires in COVID-19. Measured with immunoSEQ multiplex PCR; TCRdb has only the in-frame clones, and not every one. The sample contains around 80,000 clones, over 75% of which appear only once. Sequenced sample: peripheral blood. The receptor set was obtained from an elderly man with acute or convalescent COVID-19. Both conserved end residues are part of each CDR3. Where a row states a size, it is once, few, many or the class of an expanded clone; other rows omit it.

-,TRBJ1-5,TRBV6-1,CASSDRGPKHF
-,TRBJ1-1,TRBV6-1,CASSEQENTEAFF
-,TRBJ1-4,TRBV3-1/TRBV3-2,CASSPSPGTGGTNEKLFF
-,TRBJ2-3,TRBV18,CASSPAASTDTQYF
-,TRBJ1-3,TRBV12-5,CASGRRGRASGNTIYF
-,TRBJ2-7,TRBV12-3/TRBV12-4,CASSFLPDEQYF
-,TRBJ2-1,TRBV29-1,CSASQSTGLEQFF
once,TRBJ1-5,TRBV6-5,CASSPDRRNQPQHF
-,TRBJ2-5,TRBV23-1,CASSQSTAQETQYF
-,TRBJ2-7,TRBV7-9,CASSNPDEQYF
once,TRBJ2-5,TRBV29-1,CSVVFGAGETQYF
-,TRBJ1-2,TRBV6-5,CASRDRGLHF
-,TRBJ1-5,TRBV12-5,CASAQDSLNQPQHF
-,TRBJ1-6,TRBV4-2,CASSQRKRQGVNSPLHF
-,TRBJ1-1,TRBV5-1,CASSVLTGNTEAFF
-,TRBJ2-5,TRBV20-1,CSANDGGRETQYF
-,TRBJ2-5,TRBV7-7,CASSLGRGVQETQYF
-,TRBJ2-7,TRBV29-1,CSVTRRVGEQYF
-,TRBJ2-1,TRBV18,CASSPGYGQLAKNEQFF
-,TRBJ1-2,TRBV6-6,CASDRGGSNYGYTF
-,TRBJ2-2,TRBV5-1,CASSLTGGANTGELFF
-,TRBJ1-5,TRBV2,CASSPFGGINQPQHF
-,TRBJ2-1,TRBV9,CASSVAGYNEQFF
-,TRBJ2-7,TRBV4-1,CASSQPTTGVREQYF
-,TRBJ1-4,TRBV6-4,CASRDTYQGEKLFF
-,TRBJ2-2,TRBV7-9,CASSFWTSGGSSGELFF
once,TRBJ2-7,TRBV27,CASSRGLAGVGGSEQYF
-,TRBJ1-3,TRBV10-1,CASSQGGSGNTIYF
-,TRBJ1-1,TRBV3-1/TRBV3-2,CASSQGGARAGQAFF
-,TRBJ1-5,TRBV19,CATAWQGGNQPQHF
-,TRBJ1-2,TRBV5-1,CASSSEGTPARYGYTF
-,TRBJ2-7,TRBV3-1/TRBV3-2,CASSPGTGGIRRGEQYF
-,TRBJ1-2,TRBV5-1,CASSLGTGMKGYGYTF
-,TRBJ2-3,TRBV3-1/TRBV3-2,CASSPRTSGGVNRGTDTQYF
once,TRBJ2-3,TRBV5-4,CASSFLLAGGATDTQYF
-,TRBJ1-6,TRBV20-1,CSASQGAQSPLHF
-,TRBJ1-4,TRBV6-5,CASGVLGEPDRKLFF
-,TRBJ1-5,TRBV4-1,CASSQVGRDSNQPQHF
-,TRBJ1-2,TRBV19,CASSITRLYGYTF
-,TRBJ1-5,TRBV19,CASSITGFGQPQHF
-,TRBJ1-1,TRBV6-5,CASSPHKEEQAFF
-,TRBJ1-6,TRBV19,CASSSRDRVRSPLHF